The 29 T cell receptor beta chains listed next were all sequenced from one sample in a study of cytomegalovirus exposure and HLA in healthy donors. The study ran its PCR with 60 Vbeta and 13 Jbeta primers. Clones were sequenced by immunoSEQ multiplex PCR, and TCRdb holds only the in-frame ones, with some missing. The data contain roughly 150,000 clones, roughly 9.7% of them singletons. Sample: PBMCs. Receptors were obtained from a middle-aged man in good health and CMV-seronegative.

In the case of this clone: Other DNA sequences in the same sample also yield this CDR3. This rearrangement joins TRBV5-1 to TRBJ2-5; TRBD2 is a possible D gene (6 bases). The CDR3 runs to 14 residues. CDR1 is SGHRS and CDR2 is YFSETQ in the germline V gene. V was trimmed by 4 bases and J by 5 bases, leaving 15 bases between them. CDR3 coding DNA: TGCGCCAGCAGCCCTACCGGGACTCGGGAGACCCAGTACTTC. It is translated as CASSPTGTRETQYF.

The chain carries TRBV7-8 and TRBJ2-7, with D maybe TRBD1 (6 bases). Trimming stripped 5 bases from V and 3 bases from J, with 14 bases between. The V gene's germline CDR1 is SGHVS and CDR2 FQNEAQ. This CDR3 has 14 amino acids. CDR3 region: CASSTRDTRYEQYF. The CDR3 nucleotides read TGTGCCAGCAGCACCCGGGACACCCGCTACGAGCAGTACTTC.

The gene calls are TRBV19 and TRBJ1-5; D is unresolved. V lost 3 bases and J lost 5, with 5 bases in between. Germline V gene sequence: CDR1 LNHDA, CDR2 SQIVND (reference sequence). The CDR3 is 12 residues long. The chain's CDR3 is CASSMRYQPQHF. Written as DNA, the CDR3 is TGTGCCAGTAGTATGCGGTATCAGCCCCAGCATTTT.

The chain has TRBV7-2 and TRBJ2-5; D not resolved. CDR3 length: 15 residues. In germline, CDR1 is SGHTA, CDR2 FQGNSA. V was shortened by 2 bases and J by 1 base, with 11 bases between the two germline ends. The DNA of the CDR3 is TGTGCCAGCAGCTTATCCGCGCACTCCCAAGAGACCCAGTACTTC. Translation: CASSLSAHSQETQYF.

The chain couples TRBV5-4 to TRBJ2-5; 10 bases match TRBD1. CDR1 SGHNT and CDR2 YYREEE come from the germline V gene (reference sequence). The J segment lost 5 bases and the V segment lost 4 bases, leaving 8 bases of the junction unmatched. This CDR3 contains 15 residues. Written as DNA, the CDR3 is TGTGCCAGCAGCCCGGGGGGACAGGGGTCGGAGACCCAGTACTTC. Protein: CASSPGGQGSETQYF. Together with reference TRBV5-4 and TRBJ2-5, the CDR3 gives the full variable domain: ETGVTQSPTHLIKTRGQQVTLRCSSQSGHNTVSWYQQALGQGPQFIFQYYREEENGRGNFPPRFSGLQFPNYSSELNVNALELDDSALYLCASSPGGQGSETQYFGPGTRLLVL.

CDR3 loop: CATSSPGQGINEQFF. CDR3 sequence (DNA): TGTGCCACCAGCAGTCCGGGACAGGGGATCAATGAGCAGTTCTTC. J is TRBJ2-1 and V is TRBV15; 10 bases are shared with TRBD1. Germline V lookup: CDR1 LNHNV, CDR2 YYDKDF (reference sequence). J gave up 6 bases and V 3 bases, and 5 bases lay outside the gene matches. This CDR3 has 15 amino acids. The variable domain in full, completed from reference TRBV15 and TRBJ2-1, reads DAMVIQNPRYQVTQFGKPVTLSCSQTLNHNVMYWYQQKSSQAPKLLFHYYDKDFNNEADTPDNFQSRRPNTSFCFLDIRSPGLGDTAMYLCATSSPGQGINEQFFGPGTRLTVL.

J is TRBJ2-5 and V is TRBV7-3; 8 bases fit TRBD2. Germline V gene lookup returns CDR1 SGHTA and CDR2 FQGTGA. V lost 1 base and J lost 3; bases outside the gene matches: 1. The CDR3 runs 14 residues. CDR3 amino acids: CASSLMRGEETQYF. The DNA for the CDR3 is TGTGCCAGCAGCTTAATGCGGGGGGAAGAGACCCAGTACTTC.

The chain links TRBV7-9 to TRBJ2-3, with 7 nucleotides matching TRBD1. Germline V gene sequence: CDR1 SEHNR, CDR2 FQNEAQ (reference sequence). This CDR3 region has 16 residues. Losses at the gene ends were 4 bases for V and 6 bases for J; bases not matched to a gene: 13. The CDR3 loop reads CASSSNRGLGEDTQYF. DNA of the CDR3: TGTGCCAGCAGCTCAAATAGGGGGCTGGGGGAGGATACGCAGTATTTT. Filled out from reference TRBV7-9 and TRBJ2-3, the complete variable domain reads DTGVSQNPRHKITKRGQNVTFRCDPISEHNRLYWYRQTLGQGPEFLTYFQNEAQLEKSRLLSDRFSAERPKGSFSTLEIQRTEQGDSAMYLCASSSNRGLGEDTQYFGPGTRLTVL.

There are a few counts of this clone. The rearrangement joins TRBV7-9 to TRBJ1-5, with D tentatively TRBD1 (6 bases). Germline V gene sequence: CDR1 SEHNR, CDR2 FQNEAQ (reference sequence). Between the trimmed V and J ends, which lost 5 bases and 6 bases, there was a span of 20 bases. The CDR3 is 16 residues long. CDR3 DNA sequence: TGTGCCAGCAGCCCAGATCCCCTACAGGGCTCTCAGCCCCAGCATTTT. Amino acid sequence: CASSPDPLQGSQPQHF.

There are a few counts of this clone. V usage is TRBV6-1 and J usage is TRBJ1-2; 8 nucleotides line up with TRBD1. Trimming took 7 bases from V and 4 from J; bases not matched to a gene: 11. Germline values: CDR1 MNHNS, CDR2 SASEGT. The CDR3 is 15 residues long. Written as DNA, the CDR3 is TGTGCCAGCATTACAAACAGGGGGACCGGCTATGGCTACACCTTC. It is translated as CASITNRGTGYGYTF.

This clone has more than one count but fewer than ten. The genes are TRBV19 and TRBJ1-2; 9 bases line up with TRBD1. Germline lookup yields CDR1 LNHDA and CDR2 SQIVND (reference sequence). The ends lost 3 bases at V and 3 bases at J; junction bases unmatched: 5. This CDR3 region has 15 residues. DNA of the CDR3: TGTGCCAGTAGTATGGGGGACAGGGCGGACTATGGCTACACCTTC. It translates to CASSMGDRADYGYTF. Full variable domain (missing parts from reference TRBV19 and TRBJ1-2): DGGITQSPKYLFRKEGQNVTLSCEQNLNHDAMYWYRQDPGQGLRLIYYSQIVNDFQKGDIAEGYSVSREKKESFPLTVTSAQKNPTAFYLCASSMGDRADYGYTFGSGTRLTVV.

This clone was observed a few times. V and J are TRBV19 and TRBJ1-5; 10 positions agree with TRBD1. Per the germline V gene, CDR1 is LNHDA and CDR2 is SQIVND (reference sequence). The V and J ends lost 3 bases and 9 bases, in that order; junction bases with no gene match: 5. The CDR3 runs to 14 residues. The CDR3 here is CASSIGQGDRPQHF. The CDR3 nucleotides read TGTGCCAGTAGTATCGGACAGGGGGATCGGCCCCAGCATTTT.

CDR3: CASSSLGGRASHEQYF. The CDR3 nucleotides are TGTGCCAGTAGTAGTCTGGGCGGGAGGGCATCGCACGAGCAGTACTTC. The rearrangement joins TRBV19 to TRBJ2-7; 9 bases line up with TRBD2. The germline gives CDR1 LNHDA, CDR2 SQIVND (reference sequence). The CDR3 runs to 16 residues. V was clipped by 4 bases and J by 5 bases; unmatched bases: 12. Full variable domain (rest looked up from reference TRBV19 and TRBJ2-7): DGGITQSPKYLFRKEGQNVTLSCEQNLNHDAMYWYRQDPGQGLRLIYYSQIVNDFQKGDIAEGYSVSREKKESFPLTVTSAQKNPTAFYLCASSSLGGRASHEQYFGPGTRLTVT.

The chain uses TRBV12-5 and TRBJ2-1, with 10 bases that match TRBD2. The CDR3 is 18 amino acids. Germline V gene lookup returns CDR1 LGHNT and CDR2 FRNRAP. Trimming cost V 2 bases and J 0 bases; bases outside gene matches: 7. CDR3 DNA: TGTGCTAGTGGTTTGCCTAGCGGGGGCCCCGACTCCTACAATGAGCAGTTCTTC. This codes for CASGLPSGGPDSYNEQFF.

Points on this clone: Relative to the germline gene, one junction end is altered; a read error may explain this. The sample carries other DNA sequences with the same CDR3. The chain recombines TRBV5-6 with TRBJ2-3; 7 bases line up with TRBD2. The CDR3 contains 17 residues. Germline CDR1 SGHDT, CDR2 YYEEEE. CDR3 DNA sequence: TGTGCCAGCAGCTTGGTGTCAGCGGGGCTTTTCACAGACACGCAGTATTTT. Translated, it gives CASSLVSAGLFTDTQYF.

This clone was counted a few times. The CDR3 is CASSLSRDLGEQFF. CDR3 DNA sequence: TGTGCCAGCAGCTTGTCGCGGGATTTAGGTGAGCAGTTCTTC. The chain recombines TRBV5-4 with TRBJ2-1; D might be TRBD2 (6 bases). The V end lost 1 base, the J end lost 9 bases, and 14 bases lay between the germline ends. From germline, CDR1 is SGHNT and CDR2 YYREEE (reference sequence). CDR3 length: 14 residues.

V and J are TRBV28 and TRBJ2-7; 14 bases are shared with TRBD2. The junction had 12 bases not matched to a gene; V was cut back by 2 bases and J by 0 bases. Germline CDR1 is MDHEN and CDR2 is SYDVKM. The CDR3 is 20 residues long. The CDR3 loop reads CASSLGRLAGGRRSSYEQYF. CDR3 in DNA: TGTGCCAGCAGTTTAGGAAGACTAGCGGGAGGGCGGAGGAGCTCCTACGAGCAGTACTTC.

The chain uses TRBV28 and TRBJ1-5; D gene ambiguous. CDR1 is MDHEN, CDR2 SYDVKM, per germline. V was cut by 6 bases and J by 9 bases, with 9 bases left in between. CDR3 length: 11 amino acids. DNA of the CDR3: TGTGCCAGCAGGTCGGAGGTGCCCCAGCATTTT. Amino acids: CASRSEVPQHF.

The rearrangement uses TRBV4-1 and TRBJ1-1, with TRBD1 matching over 8 bases. The V segment lost 5 bases and the J segment 2 bases; nucleotides outside the gene matches: 10. CDR1 is MGHRA, CDR2 YSYEKL, per germline. CDR3 size: 16 residues. In nucleotides, the CDR3 is TGCGCCAGCAGCGAATCGACAGGGGCCTTAAACACTGAAGCTTTCTTT. Protein: CASSESTGALNTEAFF.

The V call is TRBV7-9, the J call TRBJ2-3; perhaps TRBD2 as D (6 bases). V was trimmed by 1 base and J by 6 bases, leaving 11 bases between them. The germline gives CDR1 SEHNR, CDR2 FQNEAQ (reference sequence). The CDR3 has 14 amino acids. This CDR3 reads CASSLGGARDTQYF. CDR3 coding DNA: TGTGCCAGCAGCTTAGGCGGGGCCCGGGATACGCAGTATTTT. The complete variable domain, with remaining parts taken from reference TRBV7-9 and TRBJ2-3, reads DTGVSQNPRHKITKRGQNVTFRCDPISEHNRLYWYRQTLGQGPEFLTYFQNEAQLEKSRLLSDRFSAERPKGSFSTLEIQRTEQGDSAMYLCASSLGGARDTQYFGPGTRLTVL.

This clone was detected only a few times. The chain joins TRBV11-3 to TRBJ2-2; D gene unclear. CDR1 and CDR2 (germline): SGHNT, YENEEA. The V and J ends lost 4 bases and 3 bases respectively, with 9 bases between them. CDR3 size: 14 residues. The DNA for the CDR3 is TGTGCCAGCAGCTCTCGCACTGACACCGGGGAGCTGTTTTTT. As protein: CASSSRTDTGELFF.

About this clone: Other DNA sequences in this sample translate to the same CDR3. This chain connects TRBV20-1 to TRBJ2-7; D remains ambiguous. CDR3 length: 11 residues. Trimming stripped 6 bases from V and 0 bases from J, with 6 bases between. Germline V lookup: CDR1 DFQATT, CDR2 SNEGSKA (reference sequence). CDR3 loop: CSALHSYEQYF. The CDR3 region has the DNA TGCAGTGCATTACACTCCTACGAGCAGTACTTC.

This clone was seen a few times. The chain employs TRBV27 and TRBJ2-5; 10 bases line up with TRBD2. The ends lost 6 bases at V and 7 bases at J; junction bases unmatched: 11. From germline, CDR1 is MNHEY and CDR2 SMNVEV (reference sequence). The CDR3 spans 15 residues. In nucleotides, the CDR3 is TGTGCCAGCAGCCCTAACCTAGCGGGGGTTGGGACCCAGTACTTC. This codes for CASSPNLAGVGTQYF.

This clone was seen a few times. V gene TRBV6-5 combines with J gene TRBJ2-7; D is undetermined. Germline CDR1 MNHEY, CDR2 SVGAGI. The V end lost 7 bases, the J end lost 0 bases, and 13 bases lay between the germline ends. This CDR3 is built from 14 residues. In DNA, the CDR3 is TGTGCCAGCAAGGTAGGAGACCACTCCTACGAGCAGTACTTC. Translating gives CASKVGDHSYEQYF.

In this sample, this clone turned up a few times. This chain links TRBV7-9 with TRBJ2-3; D possibly corresponds to TRBD2 (5 bases). V was pared by 5 bases and J by 4 bases, with 7 bases between. In germline, CDR1 is SEHNR, CDR2 FQNEAQ (reference sequence). This CDR3 is 12 amino acids long. The CDR3 loop is CASSPGADTQYF. The CDR3 DNA sequence: TGTGCCAGCAGCCCCGGGGCAGATACGCAGTATTTT.

This clone was counted between two and nine times. The J gene is TRBJ2-2, the V gene TRBV15; 10 positions agree with TRBD2. J lost 3 bases, V lost 3 bases, and 4 bases had no gene match. Germline CDR1 and CDR2: LNHNV and YYDKDF (reference sequence). This CDR3 is 16 amino acids long. CDR3 sequence reads: CATSSRGLADTGELFF. The DNA for the CDR3 is TGTGCCACCAGCAGCCGCGGACTAGCGGACACCGGGGAGCTGTTTTTT.

This clone turned up a few times. The J gene is TRBJ2-1, the V gene TRBV7-3, with 7 bases aligning to TRBD1. The CDR3 has 13 residues. J gave up 5 bases and V 4 bases, and 2 bases lay outside the gene matches. CDR1 and CDR2 from the germline V gene are SGHTA and FQGTGA. The CDR3 bases are TGTGCCAGCAGCTCGACAGGGAACAATGAGCAGTTCTTC. Translated: CASSSTGNNEQFF.

This clone has a handful of counts. V usage is TRBV4-1 and J usage is TRBJ2-3, with 10 bases lining up with TRBD2. Looked up from germline, CDR1 is MGHRA and CDR2 is YSYEKL. The CDR3 loop spans 14 amino acids. DNA of the CDR3: TGCGCTACAAAAATAGCGGGGGGTGCAGATACGCAGTATTTT. Protein sequence: CATKIAGGADTQYF.

This clone was seen ten or more times. J is TRBJ1-2 and V is TRBV7-2; maybe TRBD1 (6 bases). V was pared by 7 bases and J by 8 bases, with 14 bases between. There are 12 residues in the CDR3. CDR1 SGHTA and CDR2 FQGNSA come from the germline V gene. The CDR3 protein is CASNRDSSGYTF. In DNA form, the CDR3 reads TGTGCCAGCAACAGGGATTCGAGCGGCTACACCTTC.